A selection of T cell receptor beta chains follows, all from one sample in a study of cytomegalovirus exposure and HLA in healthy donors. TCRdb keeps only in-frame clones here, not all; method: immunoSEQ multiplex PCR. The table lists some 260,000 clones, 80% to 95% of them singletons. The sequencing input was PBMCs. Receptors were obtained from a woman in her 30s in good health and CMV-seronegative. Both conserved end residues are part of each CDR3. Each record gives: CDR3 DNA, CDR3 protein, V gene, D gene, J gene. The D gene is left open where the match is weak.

CDR3nt: TGTGCCAGCAGCGTAGGCGCTGGAGTTGGGTCCTACAATGAGCAGTTCTTC
CDR3aa: CASSVGAGVGSYNEQFF
v_gene: TRBV9
d_gene: NA
j_gene: TRBJ2-1

CDR3nt: TGTGCCAGCAGCTTGGGGAGCGGGGCGGATGGCTACACCTTC
CDR3aa: CASSLGSGADGYTF
v_gene: TRBV5-6
d_gene: NA
j_gene: TRBJ1-2

CDR3nt: TGTGCCAGCAGCGTAGAAGGGGGAGGGCGGAACGAGCAGTACTTC
CDR3aa: CASSVEGGGRNEQYF
v_gene: TRBV9
d_gene: NA
j_gene: TRBJ2-7

CDR3nt: TGTGCCAGCAGCTTAGGCTGGGACACCCAACCGAACACTGAAGCTTTCTTT
CDR3aa: CASSLGWDTQPNTEAFF
v_gene: TRBV11-2
d_gene: NA
j_gene: TRBJ1-1

CDR3nt: TGTGCCAGCAGTCCCTTTATTCCCGGGGAGCTGTTTTTT
CDR3aa: CASSPFIPGELFF
v_gene: TRBV6-6
d_gene: NA
j_gene: TRBJ2-2

CDR3nt: TGTGCCAGCAGCGCCACTAGCGCTGACGGAGAGCTGTTTTTT
CDR3aa: CASSATSADGELFF
v_gene: TRBV9
d_gene: TRBD2
j_gene: TRBJ2-2

CDR3nt: TGTGCCAGCAGTTCCGGACTAGACATAAGTGAGCAGTTCTTC
CDR3aa: CASSSGLDISEQFF
v_gene: TRBV27
d_gene: TRBD2
j_gene: TRBJ2-1

CDR3nt: TGTGCCAGCAGTTTATCTTCGCTAGTTTTCAATGAGCAGTTCTTC
CDR3aa: CASSLSSLVFNEQFF
v_gene: TRBV27
d_gene: NA
j_gene: TRBJ2-1

CDR3nt: TGTGCCAGCGGCCGGACTCTCAAGGCCTCCTACGAGCAGTACTTC
CDR3aa: CASGRTLKASYEQYF
v_gene: TRBV2
d_gene: NA
j_gene: TRBJ2-7

CDR3nt: TGTGCCAGCAGCCAATTACAGTTCACAGATACGCAGTATTTT
CDR3aa: CASSQLQFTDTQYF
v_gene: TRBV14
d_gene: NA
j_gene: TRBJ2-3